The 14 T cell receptor beta chains below were found in one sample sequenced in a study of shared clonotypes between healthy human individuals. Sequenced by immunoSEQ multiplex PCR; TCRdb stores in-frame clones only, minus some. This sample has 1.6 million or so clones, with approximately 98.5% found just once. The sequenced sample consisted of naive CD4+ T cells sorted from blood. Regarding subset: CD45RA+ positively selected. All receptors derive from a man aged 30 to 39 in good health.

This clone was seen once. The V and J genes are TRBV27 and TRBJ2-1; possibly TRBD2 for D (5 bases). The CDR3 runs 15 residues. The V and J ends lost 1 base and 6 bases respectively, with 13 bases between them. Germline CDR1 MNHEY, CDR2 SMNVEV (reference sequence). This CDR3 is CASSLLVGALNEQFF. The CDR3 bases are TGTGCCAGCAGTTTATTAGTGGGAGCACTCAATGAGCAGTTCTTC.

The sample holds one count of this clone. The chain combines TRBV15 with TRBJ2-2; TRBD2 matches at 8 bases. The CDR3 has 12 amino acids. The V gene end was trimmed by 7 bases and the J gene end by 6 bases; junction bases not matched to a gene: 1. Germline V gene sequence: CDR1 LNHNV, CDR2 YYDKDF (reference sequence). In DNA form, the CDR3 reads TGTGCCACCAACGGGAGGGCCGGGGAGCTGTTTTTT. This codes for CATNGRAGELFF.

This rearrangement joins TRBV9 to TRBJ1-1; a possible D gene is TRBD1 (5 bases). Trimming stripped 1 base from V and 2 bases from J, with 12 bases between. Germline CDR1 SGDLS, CDR2 YYNGEE. This CDR3 has 15 amino acids. DNA for the CDR3: TGTGCCAGCAGCGTAATCGGGACGGGAAACACTGAAGCTTTCTTT. This translates into CASSVIGTGNTEAFF.

The chain has TRBV20-1 and TRBJ2-5; D is unclear. Germline loops: CDR1 DFQATT, CDR2 SNEGSKA (reference sequence). Trimming shortened V by 8 bases and J by 9 bases, and 7 bases separated the two germline ends. The CDR3 sequence is 8 residues long. The CDR3 DNA reads TGCAGTCCGTCGGCCCAGTACTTC. It specifies CSPSAQYF.

The rearrangement joins TRBV28 to TRBJ1-4, with unresolved D. The length of the CDR3 is 14 residues. The V gene's germline CDR1 is MDHEN and CDR2 SYDVKM. V was cut by 2 bases and J by 0 bases, with 4 bases left in between. CDR3 sequence reads: CASSLPTTNEKLFF. CDR3 bases: TGTGCCAGCAGTTTACCAACAACTAATGAAAAACTGTTTTTT.

This clone has just one count. The chain links TRBV29-1 to TRBJ2-7, with a possible D match to TRBD2 (6 bases). The CDR3 sequence is 14 residues long. The germline CDR1 and CDR2 sequences are SQVTM and ANQGSEA. The V gene lost 6 bases and the J gene lost 2 bases, with 17 bases spanning the gap. The CDR3 DNA reads TGCAGCGTCCATGAGGGACTTCAACCCTACGAGCAGTACTTC. This gives the protein CSVHEGLQPYEQYF.

The chain links TRBV7-8 to TRBJ2-7, with TRBD1 identical over 7 bases. The CDR3 is made up of 15 amino acids. Germline V gives CDR1 SGHVS, CDR2 FQNEAQ. The V segment lost 5 bases and the J segment 5 bases; nucleotides outside the gene matches: 12. Here the CDR3 reads CASSLAVQGSHEQYF. As DNA, the CDR3 is TGTGCCAGCAGCCTGGCCGTACAGGGGTCCCACGAGCAGTACTTC. The whole variable domain, filled in from reference TRBV7-8 and TRBJ2-7, reads GAGVSQSPRYKVAKRGQDVALRCDPISGHVSLFWYQQALGQGPEFLTYFQNEAQLDKSGLPSDRFFAERPEGSVSTLKIQRTQQEDSAVYLCASSLAVQGSHEQYFGPGTRLTVT.

The chain links TRBV19 to TRBJ1-1; D is unclear. CDR3 size: 17 residues. The germline V and J ends were trimmed by 5 bases and 4 bases, with 23 bases remaining between them. Germline V gene sequence: CDR1 LNHDA, CDR2 SQIVND (reference sequence). In DNA form, the CDR3 reads TGTGCCAGTAGTGCCCGCCTTCGTTGGCGAGACACCACTGAAGCTTTCTTT. Protein sequence: CASSARLRWRDTTEAFF.

This sequence joins TRBV4-1 and TRBJ1-1, with TRBD1 identical over 7 bases. The CDR3 consists of 16 residues. V trimming: 4 bases; J trimming: 0 bases; junction bases outside the gene matches: 8. Germline assignment: CDR1 MGHRA and CDR2 YSYEKL. The CDR3 sequence is CASSPLRDSMNTEAFF. Written as DNA, the CDR3 is TGCGCCAGCAGCCCCCTGAGGGACAGCATGAACACTGAAGCTTTCTTT.

This clone has only one observation. The chain combines TRBV5-1 with TRBJ1-4, with D perhaps TRBD1 (5 bases). The CDR3 is made up of 14 amino acids. From germline, CDR1 is SGHRS and CDR2 YFSETQ. The V end was cut by 0 bases, the J end by 4 bases, with 7 bases between. CDR3 region: CASSLDRINEKLFF. The DNA for the CDR3 is TGCGCCAGCAGCTTGGACAGGATTAATGAAAAACTGTTTTTT.

This clone was seen just once. V gene TRBV5-1 combines with J gene TRBJ2-6; D is undetermined. CDR1 is SGHRS and CDR2 is YFSETQ in the germline V gene. This CDR3 has 14 amino acids. The ends were cut back, 5 bases at V and 0 bases at J, with 6 bases in the middle. CDR3 residues: CASRISSGANVLTF. The CDR3 DNA reads as TGCGCCAGCAGAATAAGCTCTGGGGCCAACGTCCTGACTTTC.

The chain employs TRBV5-1 and TRBJ1-1; no clear D gene. This CDR3 is built from 15 residues. The V end was cut by 0 bases, the J end by 4 bases, with 13 bases between. Germline V CDR1 and CDR2: SGHRS, YFSETQ. DNA for the CDR3: TGCGCCAGCAGCTTGGAGGCGGGATGGAGCACTGAAGCTTTCTTT. It specifies CASSLEAGWSTEAFF.

The rearrangement joins TRBV19 to TRBJ2-5, with TRBD2 identical over 10 bases. From germline, CDR1 is LNHDA and CDR2 SQIVND (reference sequence). This CDR3 has 16 amino acids. V lost 4 bases and J lost 5; bases outside the gene matches: 10. CDR3 amino acids: CASSRASGSLVETQYF. In DNA, the CDR3 is TGTGCCAGTAGTAGGGCTAGCGGGAGTTTGGTGGAGACCCAGTACTTC.

This rearrangement joins TRBV7-5 to TRBJ2-1; whether TRBD2, the table's D call, matches the DNA was not checked. TRBV7-5 constitutes a pseudogene. The CDR3 covers 15 residues. In DNA form, the CDR3 reads TGTGTCAGAAGCTCTAGCGGGAGGGCCCACAATGAGCAGTTCTTC. The encoded protein is CVRSSSGRAHNEQFF.